This T cell receptor (beta chain) was sequenced during a study of T cell repertoires in aging, cancer and after chemotherapy (dated by TCRdb to between 2018 and 2020). About the full investigation: Donors spanned six age groups from 30 or younger to 70 or older, with at least three individuals per group. The cohort comprised about 220 cancer patients, roughly 93 with hematological and over 110 with solid cancers, plus 95 healthy donors as a reference group. In the hematological group, the paired samples taken before and after chemotherapy came from chronic lymphocytic leukemia patients given fludarabine- or bendamustine-based regimens. Peripheral blood TCR beta repertoires from healthy donors and cancer patients were profiled to examine immunoaging and T cell reconstitution after chemotherapy. The full dataset contained some 8.7 million TCR reads.

The study at large found these results: It was noted by the authors that conclusions about immunological memory after chemotherapy cannot be drawn from the repertoire data. Lymphoid organ infiltration was present in the hematological cancer patients, and this infiltration may itself impair thymic emigration or the expansion of peripheral T cells. In healthy donors, the decline in TCR diversity with age was mainly explained by loss of richness, whereas in cancer patients loss of evenness was also found to contribute. In both cancer cohorts, the median generation probability rose over the chemotherapy interval, which suggests that the repertoire was reconstituted through rebound thymic output. Significantly lower blood TCR diversity and higher clonality were observed in untreated patients with hematological or solid cancers than in age-matched healthy donors.

As for this clonotype: What this receptor recognizes is not known. No much larger clone is present one base from it, and per-base qualities are unavailable.

V and J are trimmed by 0 bases and 5 bases, and the gene matches miss 5 bases of the junction. Inclusive of the bounding cysteine and phenylalanine, the CDR3 is 15 residues long. The sequence is cut down to CDR3 DNA, 45 bases in frame from base 1. The CDR1 and CDR2 encoded by the germline V gene are SGHRS and YFSETQ. Multiplex touch-down PCR with a mixed TRB-A/B primer pool was used to amplify rearranged TRB sequences covering the V, D and J segments. Illumina adapters and sample indices were attached to the amplicons through two consecutive PCR reactions run with Phusion HS II polymerase. The amplicons were purified from gel with the NucleoSpin Gel and PCR Clean-up kit and then assessed with Qubit and an Agilent 2100 Bioanalyzer. The libraries were sequenced on an Illumina MiSeq with 600-cycle, single-indexed, paired-end runs. On the authors' methods: TRB sequences were processed with MiXCR versions 2.12 and 3.0.5. Each unique CDR3 nucleotide sequence was counted as one clone, and only productive sequences with at least two reads were retained. Repertoire metrics included Shannon diversity, evenness, clonality (one minus evenness), and alpha-parameterized diversity profiles from alpha 0 to 5. The IGoR algorithm was used to compute generation probabilities of clones in paired pre- and post-chemotherapy samples. TCRdb's own reprocessing of the public reads used fastp at Q25 and MiXCR and kept productive beta chains. Rows merge per CDR3 protein into single entries with the most common DNA and genes. The V and J calls were determined by TCRdb, not by the authors. This sample lists approximately 1,800 distinct CDR3 sequences; about 30% were detected once. The ten largest clones capture roughly 70% of the sample.

TCR beta rearrangements were amplified from genomic DNA isolated from peripheral blood, not from sorted cells or RNA. This sequence originates from a human donor with a blood cancer. The donor label of this sample is uncertain. Sample: blood. The sequence links TRBV5-1 to TRBJ2-7; TRBD2 aligns with 10 central bases. The nucleotide sequence reads as follows: TGCGCCAGCAGCTTGGACGCTAGCGGGAGACACGAGCAGTACTTC. It translates to CASSLDASGRHEQYF. Here the CDR3 is joined to the reference TRBV5-1 and TRBJ2-7 genes, and the full variable domain is: KAGVTQTPRYLIKTRGQQVTLSCSPISGHRSVSWYQQTPGQGLQFLFEYFSETQRNKGNFPGRFSGRQFSNSRSEMNVSTLELGDSALYLCASSLDASGRHEQYFGPGTRLTVT.